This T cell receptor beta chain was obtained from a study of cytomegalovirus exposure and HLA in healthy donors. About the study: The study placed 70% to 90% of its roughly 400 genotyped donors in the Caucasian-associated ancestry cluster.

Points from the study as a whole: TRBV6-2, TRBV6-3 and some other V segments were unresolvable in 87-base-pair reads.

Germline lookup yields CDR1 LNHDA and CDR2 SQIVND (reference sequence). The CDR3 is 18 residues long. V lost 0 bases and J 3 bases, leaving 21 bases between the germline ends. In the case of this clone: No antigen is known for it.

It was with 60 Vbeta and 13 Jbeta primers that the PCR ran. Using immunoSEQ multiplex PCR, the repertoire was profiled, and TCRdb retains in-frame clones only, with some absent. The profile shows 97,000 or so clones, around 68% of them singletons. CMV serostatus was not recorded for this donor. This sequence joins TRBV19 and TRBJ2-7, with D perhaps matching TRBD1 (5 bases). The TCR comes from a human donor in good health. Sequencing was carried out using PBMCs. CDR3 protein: CASSIDWGREGLVYEQYF. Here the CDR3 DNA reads TGTGCCAGTAGTATAGATTGGGGCAGGGAAGGTCTCGTCTACGAGCAGTACTTC. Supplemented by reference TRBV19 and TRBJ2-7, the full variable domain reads DGGITQSPKYLFRKEGQNVTLSCEQNLNHDAMYWYRQDPGQGLRLIYYSQIVNDFQKGDIAEGYSVSREKKESFPLTVTSAQKNPTAFYLCASSIDWGREGLVYEQYFGPGTRLTVT.